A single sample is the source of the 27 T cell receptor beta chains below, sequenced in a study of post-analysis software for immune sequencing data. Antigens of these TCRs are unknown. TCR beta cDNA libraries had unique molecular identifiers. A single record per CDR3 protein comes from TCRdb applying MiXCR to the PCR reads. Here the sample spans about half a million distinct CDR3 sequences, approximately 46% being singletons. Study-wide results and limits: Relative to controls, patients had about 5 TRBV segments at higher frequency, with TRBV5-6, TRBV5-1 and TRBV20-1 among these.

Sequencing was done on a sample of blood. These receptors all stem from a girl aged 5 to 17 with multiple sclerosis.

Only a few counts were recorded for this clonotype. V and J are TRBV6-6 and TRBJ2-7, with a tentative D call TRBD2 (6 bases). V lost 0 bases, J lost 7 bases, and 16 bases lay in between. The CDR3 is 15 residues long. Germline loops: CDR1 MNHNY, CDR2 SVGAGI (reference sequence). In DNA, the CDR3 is TGTGCCAGCAGTTACTCGACTGTGACGGGAGATGAGCAGTACTTC. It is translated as CASSYSTVTGDEQYF.

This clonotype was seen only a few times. In DNA, the CDR3 is TGTGCCAGCAGCCGGCCGGGATCCATGGGTAATGAGCAGTTCTTC. It codes for CASSRPGSMGNEQFF. V usage is TRBV3-1 and J usage is TRBJ2-1, with D possibly TRBD2 on 5 matching bases. V was cut by 4 bases and J by 7 bases, with 17 bases left in between. The CDR3 runs 15 residues. Germline V gives CDR1 LGHDT, CDR2 YNNKEL (reference sequence).

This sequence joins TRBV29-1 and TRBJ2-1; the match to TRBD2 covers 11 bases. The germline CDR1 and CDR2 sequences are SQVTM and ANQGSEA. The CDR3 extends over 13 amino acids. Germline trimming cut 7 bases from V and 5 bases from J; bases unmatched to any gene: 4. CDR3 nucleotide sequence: TGCAGCGCAGTACTAGCGGGAGACAATGAGCAGTTCTTC. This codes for CSAVLAGDNEQFF.

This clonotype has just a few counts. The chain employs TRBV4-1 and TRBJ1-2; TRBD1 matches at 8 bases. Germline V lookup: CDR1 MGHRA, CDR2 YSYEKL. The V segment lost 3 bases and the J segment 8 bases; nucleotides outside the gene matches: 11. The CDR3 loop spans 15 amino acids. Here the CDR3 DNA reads TGCGCCAGCAGCCAGGTTGGACAGGGAAGAGGGGGCTACACCTTC. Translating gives CASSQVGQGRGGYTF.

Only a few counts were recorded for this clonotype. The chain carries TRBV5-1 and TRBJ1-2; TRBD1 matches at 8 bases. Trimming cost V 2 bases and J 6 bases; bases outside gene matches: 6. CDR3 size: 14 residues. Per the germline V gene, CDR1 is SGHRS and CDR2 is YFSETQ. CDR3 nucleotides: TGCGCCAGCAGCTTAGGACAGGGCCAGGATGGCTACACCTTC. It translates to CASSLGQGQDGYTF.

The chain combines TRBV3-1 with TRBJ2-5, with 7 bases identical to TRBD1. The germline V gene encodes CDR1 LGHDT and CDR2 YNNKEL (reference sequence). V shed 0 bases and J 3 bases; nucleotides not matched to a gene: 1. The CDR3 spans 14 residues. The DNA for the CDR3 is TGTGCCAGCAGCCAAGAAACAGGGGAAGAGACCCAGTACTTC. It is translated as CASSQETGEETQYF.

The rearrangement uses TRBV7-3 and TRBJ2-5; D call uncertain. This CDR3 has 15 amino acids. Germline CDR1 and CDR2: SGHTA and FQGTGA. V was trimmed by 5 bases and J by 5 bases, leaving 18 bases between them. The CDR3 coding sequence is TGTGCCAGCAGCCCCGGTGGCGGAACAATGGAGACCCAGTACTTC. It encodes CASSPGGGTMETQYF.

The CDR3 loop reads CASSLEGGQTAGYTF. As DNA, the CDR3 is TGCGCCAGCAGCTTGGAGGGGGGACAGACGGCAGGCTACACCTTC. The chain links TRBV5-1 to TRBJ1-2; 7 nucleotides match TRBD1. Germline V gene sequence: CDR1 SGHRS, CDR2 YFSETQ. This CDR3 spans 15 amino acids. The junction had 10 bases not matched to a gene; V was cut back by 0 bases and J by 8 bases.

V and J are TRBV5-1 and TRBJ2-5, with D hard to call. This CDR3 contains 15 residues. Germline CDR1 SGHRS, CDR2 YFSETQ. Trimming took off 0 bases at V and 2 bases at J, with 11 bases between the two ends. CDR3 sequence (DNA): TGCGCCAGCAGCTTGGAGGGCCAGCAACAAGAGACCCAGTACTTC. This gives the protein CASSLEGQQQETQYF.

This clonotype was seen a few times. The CDR3 is CSARPRARAYEQYF. The CDR3 region has the DNA TGCAGTGCTAGGCCCCGGGCCAGGGCCTACGAGCAGTACTTC. The chain has TRBV20-1 and TRBJ2-7; maybe TRBD1 (5 bases). Germline V gives CDR1 DFQATT, CDR2 SNEGSKA (reference sequence). This CDR3 spans 14 amino acids. Trimming took 3 bases from V and 2 from J, leaving 14 bases between them.

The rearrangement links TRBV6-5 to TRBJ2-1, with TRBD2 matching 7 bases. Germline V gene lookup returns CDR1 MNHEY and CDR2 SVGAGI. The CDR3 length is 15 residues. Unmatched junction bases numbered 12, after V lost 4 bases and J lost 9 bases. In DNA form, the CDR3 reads TGTGCCAGCAGTTGGTCGACGGGAGGAGACAGTGAGCAGTTCTTC. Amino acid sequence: CASSWSTGGDSEQFF.

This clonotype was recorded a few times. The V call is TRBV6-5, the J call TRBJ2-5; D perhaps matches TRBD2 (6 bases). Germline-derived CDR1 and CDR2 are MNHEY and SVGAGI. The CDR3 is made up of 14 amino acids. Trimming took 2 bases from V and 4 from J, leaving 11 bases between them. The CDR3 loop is CASSYVLGGETQYF. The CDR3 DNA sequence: TGTGCCAGCAGTTACGTTTTGGGGGGAGAGACCCAGTACTTC.

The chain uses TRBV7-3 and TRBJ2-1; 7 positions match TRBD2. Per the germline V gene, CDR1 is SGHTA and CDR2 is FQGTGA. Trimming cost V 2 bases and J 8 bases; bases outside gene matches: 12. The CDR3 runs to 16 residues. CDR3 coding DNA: TGTGCCAGCAGCTTAGCGAGGACTAGTTCATTGGATGAGCAGTTCTTC. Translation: CASSLARTSSLDEQFF.

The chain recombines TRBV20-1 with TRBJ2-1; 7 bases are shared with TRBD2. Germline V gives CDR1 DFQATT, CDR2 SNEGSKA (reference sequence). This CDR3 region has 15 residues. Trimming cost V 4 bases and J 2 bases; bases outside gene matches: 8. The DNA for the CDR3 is TGCAGTGCTACCTTACCCCTAGCGGCCTACAATGAGCAGTTCTTC. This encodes CSATLPLAAYNEQFF.

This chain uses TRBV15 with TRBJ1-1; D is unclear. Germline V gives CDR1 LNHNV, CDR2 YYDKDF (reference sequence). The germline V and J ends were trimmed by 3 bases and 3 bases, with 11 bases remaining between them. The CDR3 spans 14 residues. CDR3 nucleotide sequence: TGTGCCACCAGCAGGGCCAAGTGGGACACTGAAGCTTTCTTT. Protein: CATSRAKWDTEAFF.

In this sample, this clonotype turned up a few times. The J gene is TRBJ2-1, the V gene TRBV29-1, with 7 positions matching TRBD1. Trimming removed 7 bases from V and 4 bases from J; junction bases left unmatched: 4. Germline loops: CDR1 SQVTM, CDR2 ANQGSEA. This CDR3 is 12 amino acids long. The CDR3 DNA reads TGCAGCGCCCCGACAGGGTACAATGAGCAGTTCTTC. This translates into CSAPTGYNEQFF.

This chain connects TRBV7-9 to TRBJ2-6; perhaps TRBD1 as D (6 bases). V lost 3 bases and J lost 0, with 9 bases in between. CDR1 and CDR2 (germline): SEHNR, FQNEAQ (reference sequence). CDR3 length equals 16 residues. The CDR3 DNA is TGTGCCAGCAGCTTGACAGGTCCCTCTGGGGCCAACGTCCTGACTTTC. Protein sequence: CASSLTGPSGANVLTF.

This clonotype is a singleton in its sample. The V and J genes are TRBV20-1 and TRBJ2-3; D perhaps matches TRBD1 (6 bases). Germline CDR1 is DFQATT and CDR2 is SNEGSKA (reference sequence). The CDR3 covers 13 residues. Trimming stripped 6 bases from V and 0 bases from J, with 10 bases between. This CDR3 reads CSALDSSTDTQYF. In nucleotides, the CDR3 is TGCAGTGCCCTGGACAGTAGCACAGATACGCAGTATTTT.

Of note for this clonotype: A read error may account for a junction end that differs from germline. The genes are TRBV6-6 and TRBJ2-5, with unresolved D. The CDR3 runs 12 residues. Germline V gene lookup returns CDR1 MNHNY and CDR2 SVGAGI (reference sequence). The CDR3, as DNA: TGTGCCAGCAGAGTTAACCATGAGACCCAGTACTTC. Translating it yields CASRVNHETQYF.

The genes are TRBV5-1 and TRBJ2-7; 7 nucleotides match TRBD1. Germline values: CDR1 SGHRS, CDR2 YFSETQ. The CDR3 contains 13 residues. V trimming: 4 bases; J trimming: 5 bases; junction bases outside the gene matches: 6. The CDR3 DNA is TGCGCCAGCAGCGCAGGGGGATTCGACGAGCAGTACTTC. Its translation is CASSAGGFDEQYF.

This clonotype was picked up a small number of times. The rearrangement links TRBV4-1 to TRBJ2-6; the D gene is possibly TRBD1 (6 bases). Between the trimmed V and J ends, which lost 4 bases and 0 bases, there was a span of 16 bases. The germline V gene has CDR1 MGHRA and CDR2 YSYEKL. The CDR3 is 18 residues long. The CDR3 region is CASSLQQGLASGANVLTF. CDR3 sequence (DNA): TGCGCCAGCAGCCTCCAACAGGGTCTTGCCTCTGGGGCCAACGTCCTGACTTTC.

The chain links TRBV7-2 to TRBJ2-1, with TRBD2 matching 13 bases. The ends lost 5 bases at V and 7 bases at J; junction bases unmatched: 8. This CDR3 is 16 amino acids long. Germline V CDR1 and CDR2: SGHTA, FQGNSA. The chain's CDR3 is CASSLPGLAGTNEQFF. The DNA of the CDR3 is TGTGCCAGCAGCCTCCCGGGACTAGCGGGAACAAATGAGCAGTTCTTC.

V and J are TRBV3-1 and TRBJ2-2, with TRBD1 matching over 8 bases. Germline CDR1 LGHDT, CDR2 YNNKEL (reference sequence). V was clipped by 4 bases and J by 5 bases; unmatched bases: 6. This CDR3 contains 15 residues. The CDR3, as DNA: TGTGCCAGCAGCCCCAGGACAGGGAGGACCGGGGAGCTGTTTTTT. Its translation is CASSPRTGRTGELFF.

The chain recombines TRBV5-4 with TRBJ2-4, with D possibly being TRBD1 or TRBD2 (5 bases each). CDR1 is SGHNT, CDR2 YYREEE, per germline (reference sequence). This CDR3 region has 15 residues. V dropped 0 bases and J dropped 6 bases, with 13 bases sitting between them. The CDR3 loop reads CASSLVGRERNIQYF. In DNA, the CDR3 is TGTGCCAGCAGCTTGGTTGGCAGGGAGAGAAACATTCAGTACTTC.

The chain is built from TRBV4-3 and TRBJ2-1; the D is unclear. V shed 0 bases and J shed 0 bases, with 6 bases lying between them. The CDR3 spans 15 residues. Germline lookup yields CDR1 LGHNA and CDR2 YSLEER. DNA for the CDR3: TGCGCCAGCAGCCAAGATCAATTCTCCTACAATGAGCAGTTCTTC. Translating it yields CASSQDQFSYNEQFF.

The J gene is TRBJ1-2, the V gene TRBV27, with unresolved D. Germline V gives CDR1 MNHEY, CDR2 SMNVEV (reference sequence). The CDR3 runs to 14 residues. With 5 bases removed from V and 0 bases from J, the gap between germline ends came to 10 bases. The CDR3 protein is CASSPLEPNYGYTF. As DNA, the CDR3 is TGTGCCAGCAGTCCCCTCGAGCCTAACTATGGCTACACCTTC.

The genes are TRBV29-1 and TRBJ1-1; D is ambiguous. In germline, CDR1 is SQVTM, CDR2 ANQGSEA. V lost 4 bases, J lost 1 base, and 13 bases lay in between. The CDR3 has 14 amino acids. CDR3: CSVALGSQNTEAFF. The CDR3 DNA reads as TGCAGCGTTGCTCTCGGCTCCCAGAACACTGAAGCTTTCTTT. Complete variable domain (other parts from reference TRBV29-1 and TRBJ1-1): SAVISQKPSRDICQRGTSLTIQCQVDSQVTMMFWYRQQPGQSLTLIATANQGSEATYESGFVIDKFPISRPNLTFSTLTVSNMSPEDSSIYLCSVALGSQNTEAFFGQGTRLTVV.